These 27 T cell receptor beta chains came from one sample sequenced in a study of tumor-infiltrating lymphocytes in primary liver carcinoma. Reverse transcription of approximately 500 ng total RNA with a constant-region primer produced TCR beta cDNA. Three nested multiplex PCR rounds of slightly modified ARM-PCR generated TCR beta libraries. The opening two PCR rounds, about 10 cycles each, paired TRBV1-TRBV30 forward primers with a C-beta reverse primer. TCRdb called the multiplex PCR reads again in MiXCR, with one record for every CDR3 protein. Among roughly 45,000 distinct CDR3 sequences listed, less than 75% were seen once. The approximately 20-31 mg bulk tissue piece was not sorted before simultaneous RNA and DNA extraction. Input material: liver tumor tissue from sampling region 5. Described subset: tumor region T5, tumor centre. The receptors derive from a man between 40 and 49 years old with primary liver carcinoma and hepatitis B virus infection.

To note about this clonotype: Because the CDR3 is missing its conserved closing phenylalanine or tryptophan, this is likely a read error. The chain couples TRBV6-5 to TRBJ2-7, with TRBD2 identical over 15 bases. The CDR3 loop spans 17 amino acids. V was pared by 1 base and J by 5 bases, with 6 bases of the junction left unmatched. The germline CDR1 and CDR2 sequences are MNHEY and SVGAGI. CDR3 region: CASSYLGLAGGPDEQYL. The CDR3 DNA reads as TGTGCCAGCAGTTACTTAGGACTAGCGGGAGGGCCAGACGAGCAGTACCTC.

About this clonotype itself: This may be a read error: a much more frequent sequence differs by one nucleotide. The V and J genes are TRBV5-1 and TRBJ2-1; no clear D. The CDR3 sequence is 11 residues long. CDR1 is SGHRS and CDR2 is YFSETQ in the germline V gene. CDR3 coding DNA: TGCGCCAGCGGCTTGGTAGAGCAACAGTTCTTC. Translated, it gives CASGLVEQQFF.

Concerning this clonotype itself: One end of the junction does not line up with germline, which may come from a read error. The CDR3 coding sequence is TGTGCCAGCAGTTACCTGAGGGGAAGCAGGGAAAATGGTTACACCTTC. Its translation is CASSYLRGSRENGYTF. V is TRBV6-5 and J is TRBJ1-2, with D maybe TRBD1 (5 bases). The length of the CDR3 is 16 residues. The germline V gene has CDR1 MNHEY and CDR2 SVGAGI.

For this clonotype: Here the CDR3 omits its conserved ending phenylalanine or tryptophan, so a read error is the likely source. The rearrangement links TRBV11-2 to TRBJ2-7; the match to TRBD2 covers 8 bases. Germline CDR1 is SGHAT and CDR2 is FQNNGV. The CDR3 has 19 amino acids. The CDR3, as DNA: TGTGACAGCAGCTTAATTACTAACGGGAGGGCCGACCCTCCCTACGAGCAGTACTTA. Its translation: CDSSLITNGRADPPYEQYL.

A note on this clonotype: A much larger clone sits a single nucleotide away, making a read error possible. V usage is TRBV5-4 and J usage is TRBJ2-5, with 14 nucleotides matching TRBD2. The CDR3 extends over 16 amino acids. Germline values: CDR1 SGHNT, CDR2 YYREEE (reference sequence). The CDR3 bases are TGTACCAGCAGCGCGGGACTAGCGGGAGCCGGTGAGACCCAGTACTTC. This sequence encodes CTSSAGLAGAGETQYF.

V gene TRBV7-9 combines with J gene TRBJ1-4; no reliable D call. CDR3 size: 15 residues. Trimming pared 7 bases from V and 5 bases from J, leaving 17 bases between. Germline values: CDR1 SEHNR, CDR2 FQNEAQ (reference sequence). The CDR3 spells CASNSAQALNEKLFF. Written as DNA, the CDR3 is TGTGCCAGCAACTCAGCTCAGGCCCTAAATGAAAAACTGTTTTTT.

This clonotype has more than one count but fewer than ten. Germline and junction disagree at one end, which may indicate a read error. The rearrangement links TRBV24-1 to TRBJ2-2; D is possibly TRBD1 or TRBD2 (6 bases each). The CDR3 spans 15 residues. Germline V gene data show CDR1 as KGHDR and CDR2 as SFDVKD. This chain's CDR3 is CATSDLARDTGGLFF. The CDR3 region has the DNA TGTGCCACCAGTGATTTAGCGCGGGACACCGGGGGGCTGTTTTTT.

For this clonotype: One junction end does not reproduce the germline sequence, and a read error may be involved. The rearrangement joins TRBV29-1 to TRBJ2-1; TRBD1 matches at 11 bases. Germline CDR1 reads SQVTM; CDR2 reads ANQGSEA. This CDR3 spans 14 amino acids. The CDR3 region is CNGLTGQGVDEQFF. CDR3 in DNA: TGCAACGGATTGACGGGACAGGGGGTGGATGAACAGTTCTTC.

The rearrangement uses TRBV7-8 and TRBJ1-2, with 9 positions matching TRBD1. V lost 5 bases, J lost 5 bases, and 9 bases stayed unmatched. The germline CDR1 and CDR2 sequences are SGHVS and FQNEAQ. This CDR3 is 15 amino acids long. For the CDR3, the DNA is TGTGCCAGCAGCCTTAGGACAGGGGTGAATTATGGCTACACCTTC. It is translated as CASSLRTGVNYGYTF.

Concerning this clonotype itself: The junction and the germline gene differ at one end; a read error may be behind it. CDR3 amino acids: CASIWERDKQYF. The CDR3 nucleotides read TGTGCCAGCATTTGGGAGCGAGATAAGCAGTATTTT. The rearrangement links TRBV6-6 to TRBJ2-3; D might be TRBD2 (5 bases). The CDR3 is made up of 12 amino acids. CDR1 is MNHNY, CDR2 SVGAGI, per germline (reference sequence).

The chain links TRBV25-1 to TRBJ2-1, with TRBD1 as a possible D gene (6 bases). The germline V and J ends were trimmed by 9 bases and 8 bases, with 20 bases remaining between them. CDR1 is MGHDK, CDR2 SYGVNS, per germline. CDR3 length equals 14 residues. Written as DNA, the CDR3 is TGTGCCAGTAGTATGGGGTTTGGGACACATGAGCAGTTCTTC. Translation gives CASSMGFGTHEQFF.

To note about this clonotype: At one end the junction does not follow the germline gene, possibly because of a read error. The chain couples TRBV4-2 to TRBJ2-1; possible D gene TRBD2, 8 bases. The germline gives CDR1 LGHNA, CDR2 YNFKEQ. The CDR3 is 18 residues long. For the CDR3, the DNA is TGTGCCAGTAGCCAAGAGGACAGGTACACTGGCCTAGCGGGCCATCAGTTCTTC. Protein sequence: CASSQEDRYTGLAGHQFF.

Concerning this clonotype itself: An end of the junction differs from the germline gene, which may be a read error. The chain couples TRBV11-2 to TRBJ2-7; TRBD1 is a possible D gene (5 bases). In germline, CDR1 is SGHAT, CDR2 FQNNGV. The CDR3 consists of 14 residues. For the CDR3, the DNA is TGTACCAGCAGCTCTAACAGGAACTTCTACGAGCAGTACTTC. This translates into CTSSSNRNFYEQYF.

This clonotype occurred once. This chain connects TRBV27 to TRBJ2-1; D gene unclear. The CDR3 loop spans 15 amino acids. V shed 5 bases and J shed 1 base, with 12 bases lying between them. Germline V gene lookup returns CDR1 MNHEY and CDR2 SMNVEV (reference sequence). In DNA, the CDR3 is TGTGCCAGCAGTCGGCCAACTTCGTCCTACAATGAGCAGTTCTTC. It is translated as CASSRPTSSYNEQFF.

Worth noting for this clonotype: A read error may account for a junction end that differs from germline. The chain is built from TRBV20-1 and TRBJ2-2; possible D gene TRBD2, 6 bases. Germline V gene data show CDR1 as DFQATT and CDR2 as SNEGSKA (reference sequence). This CDR3 is 14 amino acids long. As DNA, the CDR3 is TGCAGTACTAGAGATAGCGGAATCGCCGCGGAGCTGTTTTTT. It yields the protein CSTRDSGIAAELFF.

This rearrangement joins TRBV4-1 to TRBJ2-7; D not certain. V dropped 4 bases and J dropped 7 bases, with 23 bases sitting between them. The CDR3 sequence is 16 residues long. Germline V gene lookup returns CDR1 MGHRA and CDR2 YSYEKL. For the CDR3, the DNA is TGCGCCAGCAGCCCCGACCGGTCGAGCAGATCTTATGAGCAGTACTTC. This translates into CASSPDRSSRSYEQYF.

As regards this clonotype: At one end the junction does not follow the germline gene, possibly because of a read error. This chain links TRBV11-2 with TRBJ2-5, with D perhaps matching TRBD2 (6 bases). The V gene's germline CDR1 is SGHAT and CDR2 FQNNGV. This CDR3 region has 16 residues. CDR3 DNA sequence: TGTGCCAGCGGATCCCGGGACTCGACCCACCTAGAGACTCAGTACTTC. Translated, it gives CASGSRDSTHLETQYF.

This clonotype was found once. No conserved phenylalanine or tryptophan is present at the end of the CDR3, so a read error is the likely explanation. The CDR3 DNA is TGTGCCAGCAGCTTACTCAGGGCTGACACCAGGGAGCTGTTTTTG. It yields the protein CASSLLRADTRELFL. The rearrangement uses TRBV11-2 and TRBJ2-2; tentative D call: TRBD1 (5 bases). The V gene's germline CDR1 is SGHAT and CDR2 FQNNGV. The CDR3 spans 15 residues.

About this clonotype: The junction departs from germline at one end; a sequencing error may be responsible. The genes are TRBV29-1 and TRBJ2-3; TRBD1 agrees at 7 bases. The germline CDR1 and CDR2 sequences are SQVTM and ANQGSEA. There are 14 residues in the CDR3. The chain's CDR3 is CSVVAGTELDMQYF. The CDR3 DNA reads TGCAGCGTCGTGGCCGGGACAGAGCTAGATATGCAGTATTTT.

This clonotype is classed as large (0.1 to 1%). The chain joins TRBV11-2 to TRBJ2-1; TRBD2 agrees at 8 bases. Trimming took 3 bases from V and 9 from J; bases not matched to a gene: 13. The CDR3 is made up of 16 amino acids. Germline V gene data show CDR1 as SGHAT and CDR2 as FQNNGV. The CDR3 loop reads CASSLDIGLAMGEQFF. CDR3 in DNA: TGTGCCAGCAGCTTGGATATCGGACTAGCCATGGGTGAGCAGTTCTTC. The whole variable domain, remainder taken from reference TRBV11-2 and TRBJ2-1, is EAGVAQSPRYKIIEKRQSVAFWCNPISGHATLYWYQQILGQGPKLLIQFQNNGVVDDSQLPKDRFSAERLKGVDSTLKIQPAKLEDSAVYLCASSLDIGLAMGEQFFGPGTRLTVL.

Points on this clonotype: One end of the junction does not line up with germline, which may come from a read error. This chain joins TRBV5-6 and TRBJ2-5; D perhaps matches TRBD2 (6 bases). Germline CDR1 and CDR2: SGHDT and YYEEEE. The CDR3 loop spans 14 amino acids. The CDR3 bases are TGTGCCAGTAGCTTGCTGGCGGGACAAGAGACCCAGTACTTC. Its protein is CASSLLAGQETQYF.

About this clonotype itself: One junction end does not reproduce the germline sequence, and a read error may be involved. V usage is TRBV11-2 and J usage is TRBJ1-2; 11 nucleotides line up with TRBD1. The CDR3 is 18 amino acids. Germline CDR1 SGHAT, CDR2 FQNNGV. The CDR3 protein is CASSSLARTGGPFYGYIF. The CDR3, as DNA: TGTGCCAGCAGCTCCCTGGCCAGGACAGGGGGCCCTTTCTATGGCTACATCTTC.

The chain is built from TRBV11-2 and TRBJ2-5; the match to TRBD1 covers 8 bases. The germline gives CDR1 SGHAT, CDR2 FQNNGV. CDR3 length: 15 amino acids. After removal of 3 bases from V and 5 bases from J, the junction contained 8 bases not matched to a gene. The DNA of the CDR3 is TGTGCCAGCAGCTTGGGGGCAGGGGGCCGTGAGACCCAGTACTTC. This translates into CASSLGAGGRETQYF. The full variable domain, rest sourced from reference TRBV11-2 and TRBJ2-5, is EAGVAQSPRYKIIEKRQSVAFWCNPISGHATLYWYQQILGQGPKLLIQFQNNGVVDDSQLPKDRFSAERLKGVDSTLKIQPAKLEDSAVYLCASSLGAGGRETQYFGPGTRLLVL.

Turning to this clonotype: Given the absence of the conserved phenylalanine or tryptophan at the CDR3 end, a read error is likely. This chain uses TRBV11-2 with TRBJ2-1; 9 bases are shared with TRBD2. The CDR3 is 16 residues long. Germline CDR1 reads SGHAT; CDR2 reads FQNNGV. The V gene end was trimmed by 4 bases and the J gene end by 8 bases; junction bases not matched to a gene: 12. For the CDR3, the DNA is TGTGCCAGCAGCTCGTGTCCCAGCGGGAGGATCTATGAGCAGTTCCTC. It yields the protein CASSSCPSGRIYEQFL.

Details on this clonotype: A much larger clone is a single base away; this may be a read error. This chain connects TRBV13 to TRBJ2-7, with 8 bases identical to TRBD1. This CDR3 contains 14 residues. Germline loops: CDR1 PRHDT, CDR2 FYEKMQ (reference sequence). CDR3 bases: TGTGCCTGCAGCTACGGACAGGGCCTACTCGAGCAGTACTTC. Protein product: CACSYGQGLLEQYF.

With respect to this clonotype: A read error may be the cause here, since a much bigger clone is one base away. The chain uses TRBV2 and TRBJ2-1; perhaps TRBD2 as D (5 bases). V dropped 3 bases and J dropped 6 bases, with 15 bases sitting between them. Looked up from germline, CDR1 is SNHLY and CDR2 is FYNNEI. The CDR3 extends over 15 amino acids. CDR3 bases: TGTGCCAGCAGTGAGTTTGAGTGGGAGCTCAATGAGCAGTTCTTC. This codes for CASSEFEWELNEQFF.

Points on this clonotype: An end of the junction does not agree with germline; a read error may underlie this. This chain uses TRBV6-5 with TRBJ1-2; 7 positions match TRBD1. Germline lookup yields CDR1 MNHEY and CDR2 SVGAGI. CDR3 size: 18 residues. The CDR3 sequence is CASSSAGTDYFFNYAYTF. As DNA, the CDR3 is TGTGCCAGCAGTTCGGCCGGGACAGATTACTTCTTTAACTATGCCTACACCTTC.